The 24 T cell receptor beta chains below were found in one sample sequenced in a study of beta chain features in type 1 diabetes (dated by TCRdb to the late 2010s). What the work shows at the level of the full study, not this receptor alone: In all four CD4+ subsets, TCRB CDR3 length was moderately but significantly shorter in type 1 diabetes patients.

These TCRs are of unknown antigen specificity. Library preparation was by the immunoSEQ multiplex PCR assay. All of the isolated RNA was reverse transcribed with the High Capacity cDNA Reverse Transcription Kit, so expressed TCRB transcripts were sequenced. In its TCRdb copy, this immuneACCESS table keeps in-frame sequences only and misses some clones. Where compared with another copy, unresolved V genes explain less than half of these, and the others have no known cause. A total of approximately 52,000 clones appear in this sample, around 60% of them only once. Roughly 0.3% of the sample is in the top ten clones. Sequenced material: stem cell memory CD4+ T cells from blood. This sample's cell subset or site label indicates: stem cell-like memory CD4+ T cells. Receptors were obtained from a woman in her twenties or thirties with type 1 diabetes.

This chain links TRBV29-1 with TRBJ2-3; perhaps TRBD1 as D (5 bases). The CDR3 runs 12 residues. The V gene's germline CDR1 is SQVTM and CDR2 ANQGSEA. Trimming removed 4 bases from V and 6 bases from J, with 11 bases in between. The CDR3: CSVVYGADTQYF. DNA for the CDR3: TGCAGCGTTGTTTATGGGGCGGATACGCAGTATTTT.

This clone was counted a few times. The V gene is TRBV2, the J gene TRBJ2-1; D is unresolved. Germline V gives CDR1 SNHLY, CDR2 FYNNEI. V lost 6 bases to trimming and J lost 9 bases, with 12 bases between them. This CDR3 comprises 12 residues. The chain's CDR3 is CASSAVVGEQFF. Here the CDR3 DNA reads TGTGCCAGCAGCGCCGTAGTCGGTGAGCAGTTCTTC.

The chain carries TRBV5-1 and TRBJ2-2, with TRBD1 as a possible D gene (6 bases). The CDR3 totals 15 residues. Per germline, CDR1 SGHRS and CDR2 YFSETQ. The ends were cut back, 1 base at V and 2 bases at J, with 9 bases in the middle. The CDR3 sequence: CASSLSGGNTGELFF. Written as DNA, the CDR3 is TGCGCCAGCAGCTTGTCTGGGGGCAACACCGGGGAGCTGTTTTTT.

The V call is TRBV10-3, the J call TRBJ1-4; perhaps TRBD1 as D (6 bases). The V end lost 6 bases, the J end lost 0 bases, and 8 bases lay between the germline ends. CDR3 length: 14 residues. From germline, CDR1 is ENHRY and CDR2 SYGVKD. The CDR3 region is CAIRQGPTNEKLFF. The DNA of the CDR3 is TGTGCCATCAGACAGGGACCAACTAATGAAAAACTGTTTTTT.

V gene TRBV19 combines with J gene TRBJ2-7, with D maybe TRBD1 (5 bases). CDR3 length: 13 residues. Germline V gene lookup returns CDR1 LNHDA and CDR2 SQIVND (reference sequence). V lost 5 bases and J 3 bases, leaving 11 bases between the germline ends. The CDR3 bases are TGTGCCAGTAGTTCAGGGCAGGTCTACGAGCAGTACTTC. As protein: CASSSGQVYEQYF.

The V call is TRBV6-6, the J call TRBJ2-3, with D unclear. V was cut by 6 bases and J by 0 bases, with 4 bases left in between. CDR1 MNHNY and CDR2 SVGAGI come from the germline V gene (reference sequence). The CDR3 length is 12 residues. The CDR3, as DNA: TGTGCCAGCAGCTCTAGCACAGATACGCAGTATTTT. Translation gives CASSSSTDTQYF.

The V call is TRBV7-6, the J call TRBJ2-7; 15 bases agree with TRBD2. The V segment lost 3 bases and the J segment 6 bases; nucleotides outside the gene matches: 6. In germline, CDR1 is SGHVS, CDR2 FNYEAQ. The CDR3 has 16 residues. This chain's CDR3 is CASSLLKGLAGGEQYF. The CDR3 nucleotides read TGTGCCAGCAGCTTGTTAAAGGGACTAGCGGGAGGCGAGCAGTACTTC.

The chain links TRBV4-1 to TRBJ1-1, with D possibly TRBD1 on 6 matching bases. Germline V CDR1 and CDR2: MGHRA, YSYEKL. CDR3 length: 15 residues. Trimming stripped 4 bases from V and 4 bases from J, with 16 bases between. The CDR3 is CASSRPTGFGTEAFF. CDR3 nucleotide sequence: TGCGCCAGCAGCCGACCTACAGGGTTCGGCACTGAAGCTTTCTTT.

V gene TRBV27 combines with J gene TRBJ2-7; 7 nucleotides line up with TRBD2. The germline gives CDR1 MNHEY, CDR2 SMNVEV (reference sequence). V shed 0 bases, J shed 4 bases, and the junction held 9 bases outside the gene matches. The CDR3 covers 16 residues. The CDR3 loop is CASSLSVREYVYEQYF. The CDR3 DNA follows: TGTGCCAGCAGTTTATCGGTGCGGGAGTATGTTTACGAGCAGTACTTC.

The chain joins TRBV11-3 to TRBJ2-1; 7 positions agree with TRBD2. CDR3 length equals 18 residues. The V segment lost 1 base and the J segment 0 bases; nucleotides outside the gene matches: 9. CDR1 and CDR2 from the germline V gene are SGHNT and YENEEA. The CDR3 nucleotides are TGTGCCAGCAGCTTAGGAATATCTAGCGGTTCCTCCTACAATGAGCAGTTCTTC. Translated, it gives CASSLGISSGSSYNEQFF.

V and J are TRBV19 and TRBJ1-2; no clear D gene. Trimming cost V 1 base and J 4 bases, with 22 bases left between them. CDR1 is LNHDA and CDR2 is SQIVND in the germline V gene (reference sequence). This CDR3 region has 18 residues. CDR3 residues: CASSIASTGSGSFYGYTF. The CDR3 region has the DNA TGTGCCAGTAGTATAGCCTCGACCGGCAGCGGCTCTTTCTATGGCTACACCTTC.

The chain is built from TRBV6-5 and TRBJ2-1; 8 nucleotides align to TRBD2. Losses at the gene ends were 6 bases for V and 6 bases for J; bases not matched to a gene: 4. CDR1 and CDR2 (germline): MNHEY, SVGAGI. The CDR3 runs to 13 residues. The CDR3 sequence: CASSRTSPNEQFF. CDR3 nucleotides: TGTGCCAGCAGCAGGACTAGCCCCAATGAGCAGTTCTTC.

V and J are TRBV5-1 and TRBJ2-1, with a tentative D call TRBD2 (5 bases). In germline, CDR1 is SGHRS, CDR2 YFSETQ. The CDR3 runs to 14 residues. V was cut by 4 bases and J by 2 bases, with 10 bases left in between. CDR3 in amino acids: CASSQDSTYNEQFF. CDR3 sequence (DNA): TGCGCCAGCAGCCAGGACTCTACCTACAATGAGCAGTTCTTC.

The J gene is TRBJ2-5, the V gene TRBV7-2; D is unresolved. This CDR3 is 13 amino acids long. Germline CDR1 reads SGHTA; CDR2 reads FQGNSA. Trimming stripped 3 bases from V and 1 base from J, with 6 bases between. This chain's CDR3 is CASSFGPQETQYF. For the CDR3, the DNA is TGTGCCAGCAGCTTCGGTCCCCAAGAGACCCAGTACTTC.

The chain is built from TRBV30 and TRBJ2-7; 10 nucleotides agree with TRBD2. The CDR3 spans 15 residues. V dropped 1 base and J dropped 5; count of bases not matched to a gene: 8. The V gene's germline CDR1 is GTSNPN and CDR2 SVGIG (reference sequence). CDR3 region: CAWSGSGTSADEQYF. DNA for the CDR3: TGTGCCTGGAGTGGATCCGGGACTAGCGCAGACGAGCAGTACTTC.

This chain connects TRBV11-2 to TRBJ2-6; D not resolved. The CDR3 runs to 16 residues. Trimming stripped 0 bases from V and 0 bases from J, with 6 bases between. The germline CDR1 and CDR2 sequences are SGHAT and FQNNGV. The CDR3 DNA is TGTGCCAGCAGCTTAGAGTCCTACTCTGGGGCCAACGTCCTGACTTTC. Translated: CASSLESYSGANVLTF.

This clone was seen only once. This chain joins TRBV5-4 and TRBJ2-2; 13 bases map to TRBD2. Per the germline V gene, CDR1 is SGHNT and CDR2 is YYREEE (reference sequence). This CDR3 comprises 16 residues. Trimming removed 4 bases from V and 5 bases from J; junction bases left unmatched: 5. This CDR3 is CASSPGTSGITGELFF. The CDR3 region has the DNA TGTGCCAGCAGCCCGGGGACTAGCGGGATTACCGGGGAGCTGTTTTTT.

The rearrangement joins TRBV5-1 to TRBJ2-2; 11 bases fit TRBD1. With 1 base clipped from V and 1 base from J, the junction kept 6 bases outside the gene matches. This CDR3 is built from 18 residues. The V gene's germline CDR1 is SGHRS and CDR2 YFSETQ. This chain's CDR3 is CASSLRTGGSWNTGELFF. The DNA for the CDR3 is TGCGCCAGCAGCTTGAGGACAGGGGGCTCATGGAACACCGGGGAGCTGTTTTTT. The whole variable domain, filled in from reference TRBV5-1 and TRBJ2-2, reads KAGVTQTPRYLIKTRGQQVTLSCSPISGHRSVSWYQQTPGQGLQFLFEYFSETQRNKGNFPGRFSGRQFSNSRSEMNVSTLELGDSALYLCASSLRTGGSWNTGELFFGEGSRLTVL.

Only a few counts were recorded for this clone. The rearrangement joins TRBV2 to TRBJ2-2; 10 nucleotides align to TRBD2. From germline, CDR1 is SNHLY and CDR2 FYNNEI. Losses at the gene ends were 5 bases for V and 1 base for J; bases not matched to a gene: 7. The CDR3 covers 17 residues. The CDR3 is CASSPITSGVNTGELFF. The CDR3 DNA is TGTGCCAGCAGTCCAATTACTAGCGGGGTGAACACCGGGGAGCTGTTTTTT. The variable domain in full, completed from reference TRBV2 and TRBJ2-2, reads EPEVTQTPSHQVTQMGQEVILRCVPISNHLYFYWYRQILGQKVEFLVSFYNNEISEKSEIFDDQFSVERPDGSNFTLKIRSTKLEDSAMYFCASSPITSGVNTGELFFGEGSRLTVL.

The rearrangement uses TRBV19 and TRBJ1-3, with 8 bases matching TRBD1. CDR1 LNHDA and CDR2 SQIVND come from the germline V gene (reference sequence). The V gene end was trimmed by 4 bases and the J gene end by 0 bases; junction bases not matched to a gene: 2. The CDR3 length is 15 residues. This chain's CDR3 is CASSTDRVSGNTIYF. CDR3 coding DNA: TGTGCCAGTAGTACGGACAGGGTCTCTGGAAACACCATATATTTT.

The table lists this clone with a count of one. The chain couples TRBV20-1 to TRBJ1-2, with D possibly TRBD1 on 6 matching bases. This CDR3 is built from 11 residues. Trimming took 6 bases from V and 8 from J, leaving 13 bases between them. Germline V CDR1 and CDR2: DFQATT, SNEGSKA (reference sequence). The DNA of the CDR3 is TGCAGTGCCATGGACAGTCGGGGCTACACCTTC. It codes for CSAMDSRGYTF.

The J gene is TRBJ2-1, the V gene TRBV28, with unresolved D. V lost 5 bases and J lost 3, with 11 bases in between. Per germline, CDR1 MDHEN and CDR2 SYDVKM. The CDR3 contains 14 residues. DNA for the CDR3: TGTGCCAGCAGTGCGGCCGACCTCTACAATGAGCAGTTCTTC. The encoded protein is CASSAADLYNEQFF.

V gene TRBV10-2 combines with J gene TRBJ1-1; 7 nucleotides align to TRBD1. V lost 10 bases and J lost 0; bases outside the gene matches: 5. Germline loops: CDR1 WSHSY, CDR2 SAAADI. This CDR3 spans 13 amino acids. Here the CDR3 reads CATGDRLNTEAFF. The CDR3 region has the DNA TGCGCCACCGGGGACAGACTGAACACTGAAGCTTTCTTT.

CDR3 loop: CAWEGQVNSPLHF. CDR3 nucleotides: TGTGCCTGGGAGGGACAAGTTAATTCACCCCTCCACTTT. The rearrangement joins TRBV30 to TRBJ1-6, with D maybe TRBD1 (6 bases). Germline lookup yields CDR1 GTSNPN and CDR2 SVGIG (reference sequence). There are 13 residues in the CDR3. Trimming took off 5 bases at V and 6 bases at J, with 11 bases between the two ends. The variable domain in full, with the rest retrieved from reference TRBV30 and TRBJ1-6, is SQTIHQWPATLVQPVGSPLSLECTVEGTSNPNLYWYRQAAGRGLQLLFYSVGIGQISSEVPQNLSASRPQDRQFILSSKKLLLSDSGFYLCAWEGQVNSPLHFGNGTRLTVT.